The 19 T cell receptor beta chains below all came from one sample that was sequenced in a study of blood T cell repertoires in COVID-19. Sequencing was performed with immunoSEQ multiplex PCR; in TCRdb, only in-frame clones are kept and a portion is missing. The table includes approximately 63,000 clones, about nine tenths detected once. Specimen: peripheral blood. The receptors come from an elderly woman with acute or convalescent COVID-19.

The V call is TRBV9, the J call TRBJ1-4; unclear D gene. With 0 bases removed from V and 4 bases from J, the gap between germline ends came to 7 bases. Germline CDR1 and CDR2: SGDLS and YYNGEE. The CDR3 is 14 residues long. CDR3 bases: TGTGCCAGCAGCGTAGGGCAGCGTAATGAAAAACTGTTTTTT. Encoded protein: CASSVGQRNEKLFF.

V usage is TRBV7-2 and J usage is TRBJ2-6, with 9 bases fitting TRBD2. V dropped 0 bases and J dropped 4; count of bases not matched to a gene: 1. CDR1 and CDR2 (germline): SGHTA, FQGNSA. This CDR3 has 16 amino acids. The chain's CDR3 is CASSLAGLAGANVLTF. CDR3 coding DNA: TGTGCCAGCAGCTTAGCAGGACTAGCGGGGGCCAACGTCCTGACTTTC.

V is TRBV6-1 and J is TRBJ1-1, with unresolved D. In germline, CDR1 is MNHNS, CDR2 SASEGT. Deletions cut 7 bases from V and 5 bases from J, with 14 bases between. The CDR3 has 13 residues. The CDR3 nucleotides are TGTGCCAGCACGCTAATATCGGGGACTGAAGCTTTCTTT. Amino acids: CASTLISGTEAFF.

This clone was recorded a few times. The CDR3 protein is CASSYGANSPLHF. The CDR3 coding sequence is TGTGCCAGCAGTTACGGGGCTAATTCACCCCTCCACTTT. The rearrangement uses TRBV6-5 and TRBJ1-6; TRBD1 is a possible D gene (5 bases). The CDR3 runs to 13 residues. The V and J ends lost 2 bases and 6 bases respectively, with 5 bases between them. Germline loops: CDR1 MNHEY, CDR2 SVGAGI.

The V call is TRBV3-1 (or the pseudogene TRBV3-2), the J call TRBJ2-7, with D perhaps TRBD2 (7 bases). In germline, CDR1 is LGHDT, CDR2 YNNKEL (reference sequence). This CDR3 region has 15 residues. Trimming removed 1 base from V and 7 bases from J, with 17 bases in between. The CDR3 reads CASSQVGQQAGEQYF. The CDR3 DNA is TGTGCCAGCAGCCAAGTTGGACAGCAAGCGGGGGAGCAGTACTTC.

This chain links TRBV25-1 with TRBJ1-1; the D is unclear. Trimming took off 8 bases at V and 0 bases at J, with 10 bases between the two ends. Germline V gives CDR1 MGHDK, CDR2 SYGVNS. The CDR3 has 13 amino acids. The CDR3 bases are TGTGCCAGCGGAGACGTATTGAACACTGAAGCTTTCTTT. Amino acid sequence: CASGDVLNTEAFF.

The chain carries TRBV5-4 and TRBJ2-6; weak D call: TRBD1 (5 bases). The germline V gene encodes CDR1 SGHNT and CDR2 YYREEE (reference sequence). V lost 0 bases and J 0 bases, leaving 7 bases between the germline ends. The CDR3 has 16 residues. The CDR3 here is CASSLGQPSGANVLTF. The CDR3 DNA follows: TGTGCCAGCAGCTTGGGACAGCCCTCTGGGGCCAACGTCCTGACTTTC. Drawing the rest from reference TRBV5-4 and TRBJ2-6, the complete variable domain is ETGVTQSPTHLIKTRGQQVTLRCSSQSGHNTVSWYQQALGQGPQFIFQYYREEENGRGNFPPRFSGLQFPNYSSELNVNALELDDSALYLCASSLGQPSGANVLTFGAGSRLTVL.

V and J are TRBV2 and TRBJ2-3; 14 positions match TRBD2. Germline V gene sequence: CDR1 SNHLY, CDR2 FYNNEI. Trimming at V came to 5 bases and at J to 0 bases, leaving 13 bases not matched to a gene. This CDR3 spans 20 amino acids. The CDR3 coding sequence is TGTGCCAGCAGTCCTGATCCTGGACTAGCGGGGGGCCCTAGCACAGATACGCAGTATTTT. It specifies CASSPDPGLAGGPSTDTQYF. The full variable domain, in which reference TRBV2 and TRBJ2-3 provide the parts outside the CDR3, is EPEVTQTPSHQVTQMGQEVILRCVPISNHLYFYWYRQILGQKVEFLVSFYNNEISEKSEIFDDQFSVERPDGSNFTLKIRSTKLEDSAMYFCASSPDPGLAGGPSTDTQYFGPGTRLTVL.

The rearrangement joins TRBV2 to TRBJ2-5, with 11 bases aligning to TRBD2. The CDR3 loop spans 16 amino acids. V lost 5 bases and J lost 2; bases outside the gene matches: 7. The V gene's germline CDR1 is SNHLY and CDR2 FYNNEI. The CDR3 bases are TGTGCCAGCAGTCAGGTAGCGGGGGGGGTACAAGAGACCCAGTACTTC. Its protein product is CASSQVAGGVQETQYF.

This chain uses TRBV7-9 with TRBJ1-4; D not certain. CDR1 and CDR2 from the germline V gene are SEHNR and FQNEAQ (reference sequence). This CDR3 is 13 amino acids long. V lost 7 bases and J 4 bases, leaving 10 bases between the germline ends. The CDR3 DNA sequence: TGTGCCAGCATATCTTACAGTAATGAAAAACTGTTTTTT. This codes for CASISYSNEKLFF.

The genes are TRBV5-1 and TRBJ2-5, with 8 bases that match TRBD2. There are 17 residues in the CDR3. CDR1 and CDR2 (germline): SGHRS, YFSETQ. Unmatched junction bases numbered 14, after V lost 3 bases and J lost 4 bases. CDR3 DNA: TGCGCCAGCAGCTGGGCCGGGACTAGGGGGGCGCCAGAGACCCAGTACTTC. It encodes CASSWAGTRGAPETQYF.

J is TRBJ2-3 and V is TRBV28, with 11 nucleotides matching TRBD2. This CDR3 is 15 amino acids long. The germline V gene encodes CDR1 MDHEN and CDR2 SYDVKM. V shed 8 bases and J 10 bases; nucleotides not matched to a gene: 14. The CDR3 nucleotides are TGTGCCAGCTCCGATAGCGGGGGGGCCACAGGGGCGCAGTATTTT. Amino acids: CASSDSGGATGAQYF.

The J gene is TRBJ2-3, the V gene TRBV4-1; D unresolved. The CDR3 extends over 13 amino acids. Germline values: CDR1 MGHRA, CDR2 YSYEKL. Deletions cut 1 base from V and 4 bases from J, with 6 bases between. The DNA for the CDR3 is TGCGCCAGCAGCCAAGTCCGGGCAGATACGCAGTATTTT. Its translation is CASSQVRADTQYF.

The chain couples TRBV28 to TRBJ1-4; TRBD1 matches 7 bases. V was pared by 4 bases and J by 2 bases, with 4 bases of the junction left unmatched. The CDR3 length is 15 residues. The V gene's germline CDR1 is MDHEN and CDR2 SYDVKM. CDR3 nucleotide sequence: TGTGCCAGCAGTTCCGGGGGACAGACTAATGAAAAACTGTTTTTT. It specifies CASSSGGQTNEKLFF.

V is TRBV29-1 and J is TRBJ2-1; 8 nucleotides align to TRBD1. The CDR3 covers 12 residues. Looked up from germline, CDR1 is SQVTM and CDR2 is ANQGSEA. With V trimmed by 6 bases and J by 7 bases, 5 bases remained unmatched. In DNA form, the CDR3 reads TGCAGCGTACTACAGGGGGAGAATGAGCAGTTCTTC. It specifies CSVLQGENEQFF.

The V and J genes are TRBV3-1 (or the pseudogene TRBV3-2) and TRBJ2-3; TRBD2 matches at 8 bases. Trimming at V came to 4 bases and at J to 1 base, leaving 1 base not matched to a gene. Germline loops: CDR1 LGHDT, CDR2 YNNKEL (reference sequence). CDR3 size: 14 residues. The CDR3 coding sequence is TGTGCCAGCAGCCGTAGCGGGGGCACAGATACGCAGTATTTT. Amino acid sequence: CASSRSGGTDTQYF.

The V call is TRBV3-1 (or the pseudogene TRBV3-2), the J call TRBJ1-1; D unresolved. V was pared by 3 bases and J by 4 bases, with 15 bases between. The CDR3 contains 15 residues. The germline CDR1 and CDR2 sequences are LGHDT and YNNKEL (reference sequence). The CDR3 is CASSQGMYSGTEAFF. CDR3 sequence (DNA): TGTGCCAGCAGCCAGGGTATGTACTCGGGCACTGAAGCTTTCTTT.

This clone was recorded a few times. The rearrangement links TRBV3-1 (or the pseudogene TRBV3-2) to TRBJ2-7; D unresolved. Between the trimmed V and J ends, which lost 8 bases and 0 bases, there was a span of 11 bases. CDR1 and CDR2 from the germline V gene are LGHDT and YNNKEL (reference sequence). CDR3 size: 13 residues. The CDR3 DNA sequence: TGTGCCAGCGGGTCGACTCCCTCCTACGAGCAGTACTTC. Translation: CASGSTPSYEQYF.

The V and J genes are TRBV27 and TRBJ1-1; 7 bases align to TRBD1. V gave up 7 bases and J gave up 4 bases; unmatched junction bases: 9. Germline loops: CDR1 MNHEY, CDR2 SMNVEV (reference sequence). The CDR3 covers 14 residues. The CDR3 loop is CASTKQGLATEAFF. The DNA of the CDR3 is TGTGCCAGCACCAAACAGGGGTTGGCCACTGAAGCTTTCTTT.